This paragraph reports one T cell receptor (beta chain). The run of the v3.0 immunoSEQ assay was at survey level. Repertoires were generated with immunoSEQ multiplex PCR, while TCRdb's copy carries only in-frame clones and drops some. The data contain 30,000 to 40,000 clones, around 94% of them singletons. CDR3 length equals 15 residues. V lost 4 bases and J lost 2; bases outside the gene matches: 5. CDR1 is SGHNT and CDR2 is YYREEE in the germline V gene (reference sequence). This entry is derived from a study of long-term antiretroviral therapy in people with HIV. The chain employs TRBV5-4 and TRBJ2-3; 9 bases map to TRBD1. The starting material was unsorted PBMCs, obtained more than 5 years after starting antiretroviral therapy. The sequence derives from a woman in her forties or fifties with HIV. In nucleotides, the CDR3 is TGTGCCAGCAGCAGCCGGACAGGGGTCACAGATACGCAGTATTTT. It translates to CASSSRTGVTDTQYF.